This TCR beta chain is drawn from a study of neoadjuvant anti-PD-1 for oral cavity cancer. Looking at the study overall: Patients without progression got a fourth dose around day 43. Overall study findings and caveats: Each response group had just a few patients in TCR analyses.

The sample holds a few counts of this clone. Its antigen is as yet unknown. V was pared by 0 bases and J by 6 bases, with 15 bases between. This CDR3 is built from 16 residues. The germline V gene encodes CDR1 MGHRA and CDR2 YSYEKL. Clones were read by immunoSEQ multiplex PCR, and TCRdb kept only the in-frame ones, dropping some. The sample has about 72,000 clones; about four fifths are singletons. These newly diagnosed stage II-IVA oral cavity squamous cell carcinoma patients had no prior systemic or radiation treatment. The clonotype was recovered from a person between 40 and 80 years old with oral cavity squamous cell carcinoma. The sequencing used PBMCs, collected before nivolumab (anti-PD-1) treatment. The chain employs TRBV4-1 and TRBJ1-5; tentatively, D is TRBD1 (6 bases). In DNA, the CDR3 is TGCGCCAGCAGCCAAGAAGTCGGACAGAACCTTCAGCCCCAGCATTTT. Amino acid sequence: CASSQEVGQNLQPQHF.